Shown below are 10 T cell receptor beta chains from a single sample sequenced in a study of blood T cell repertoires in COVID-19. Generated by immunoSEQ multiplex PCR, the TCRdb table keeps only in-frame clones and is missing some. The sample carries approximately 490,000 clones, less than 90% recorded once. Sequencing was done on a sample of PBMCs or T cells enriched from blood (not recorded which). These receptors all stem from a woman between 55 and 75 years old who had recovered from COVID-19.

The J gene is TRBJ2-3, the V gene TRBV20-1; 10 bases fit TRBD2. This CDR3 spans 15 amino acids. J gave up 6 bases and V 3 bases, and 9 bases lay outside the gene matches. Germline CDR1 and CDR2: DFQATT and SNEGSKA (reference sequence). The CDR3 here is CSASALAGRGDTQYF. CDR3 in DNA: TGCAGTGCTAGTGCACTAGCGGGGAGAGGGGATACGCAGTATTTT.

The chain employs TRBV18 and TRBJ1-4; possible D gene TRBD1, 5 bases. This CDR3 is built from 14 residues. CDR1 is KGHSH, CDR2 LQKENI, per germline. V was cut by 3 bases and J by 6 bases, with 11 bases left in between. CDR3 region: CASSPRTGDEKLFF. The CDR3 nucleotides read TGTGCCAGCTCACCTAGAACAGGAGATGAAAAACTGTTTTTT. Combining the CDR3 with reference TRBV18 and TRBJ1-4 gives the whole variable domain NAGVMQNPRHLVRRRGQEARLRCSPMKGHSHVYWYRQLPEEGLKFMVYLQKENIIDESGMPKERFSAEFPKEGPSILRIQQVVRGDSAAYFCASSPRTGDEKLFFGSGTQLSVL.

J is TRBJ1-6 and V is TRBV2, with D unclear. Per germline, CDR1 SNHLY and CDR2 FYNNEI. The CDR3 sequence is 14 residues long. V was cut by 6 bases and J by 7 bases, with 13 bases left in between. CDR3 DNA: TGTGCCAGCAGACAGAGCCCGGGAAATTCACCCCTCCACTTT. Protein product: CASRQSPGNSPLHF.

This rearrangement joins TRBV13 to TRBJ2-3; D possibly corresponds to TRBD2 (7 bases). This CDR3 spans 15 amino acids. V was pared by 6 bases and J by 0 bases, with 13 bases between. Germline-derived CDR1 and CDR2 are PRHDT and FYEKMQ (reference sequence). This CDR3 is CASRKGGLSTDTQYF. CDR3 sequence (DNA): TGTGCCAGCAGGAAGGGGGGGCTGAGCACAGATACGCAGTATTTT.

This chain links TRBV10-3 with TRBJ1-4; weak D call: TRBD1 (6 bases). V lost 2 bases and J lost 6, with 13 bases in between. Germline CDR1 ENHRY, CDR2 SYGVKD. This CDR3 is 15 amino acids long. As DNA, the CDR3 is TGTGCCATCAGTGAGATCGGCAGGGGAGATGAAAAACTGTTTTTT. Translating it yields CAISEIGRGDEKLFF.

In nucleotides, the CDR3 is TGTGCCAGCAAACCCCCCGGGACAATCTATGGCTACACCTTC. As protein: CASKPPGTIYGYTF. The rearrangement joins TRBV11-2 to TRBJ1-2; D may be TRBD1 (6 bases). Germline CDR1 and CDR2: SGHAT and FQNNGV. Between the trimmed V and J ends, which lost 7 bases and 4 bases, there was a span of 16 bases. The CDR3 covers 14 residues.

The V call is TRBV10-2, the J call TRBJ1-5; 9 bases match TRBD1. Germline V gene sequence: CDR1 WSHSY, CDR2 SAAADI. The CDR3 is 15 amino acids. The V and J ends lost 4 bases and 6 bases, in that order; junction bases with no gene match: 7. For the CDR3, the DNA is TGCGCCAGCAGTGTTGAGACAGGGGGGGGTCAGCCCCAGCATTTT. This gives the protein CASSVETGGGQPQHF.

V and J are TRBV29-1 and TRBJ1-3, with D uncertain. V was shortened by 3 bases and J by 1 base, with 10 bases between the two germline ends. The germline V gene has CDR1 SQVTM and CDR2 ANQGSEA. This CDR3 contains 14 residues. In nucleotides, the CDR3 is TGCAGCGTTGAGAGCGGTCCTTCTGGAAACACCATATATTTT. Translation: CSVESGPSGNTIYF.

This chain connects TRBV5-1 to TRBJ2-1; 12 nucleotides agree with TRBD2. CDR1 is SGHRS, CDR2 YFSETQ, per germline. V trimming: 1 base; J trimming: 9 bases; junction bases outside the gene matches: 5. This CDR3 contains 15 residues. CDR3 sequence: CASSLLAGGPGEQFF. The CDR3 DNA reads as TGCGCCAGCAGCTTGCTAGCGGGGGGGCCGGGTGAGCAGTTCTTC.

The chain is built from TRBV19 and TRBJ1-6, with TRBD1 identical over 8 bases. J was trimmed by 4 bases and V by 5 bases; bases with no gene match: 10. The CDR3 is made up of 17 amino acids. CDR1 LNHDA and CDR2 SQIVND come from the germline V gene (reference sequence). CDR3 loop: CASSRYGQGRYNSPLHF. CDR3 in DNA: TGTGCCAGTAGTCGATATGGACAGGGTCGGTATAATTCACCCCTCCACTTT.